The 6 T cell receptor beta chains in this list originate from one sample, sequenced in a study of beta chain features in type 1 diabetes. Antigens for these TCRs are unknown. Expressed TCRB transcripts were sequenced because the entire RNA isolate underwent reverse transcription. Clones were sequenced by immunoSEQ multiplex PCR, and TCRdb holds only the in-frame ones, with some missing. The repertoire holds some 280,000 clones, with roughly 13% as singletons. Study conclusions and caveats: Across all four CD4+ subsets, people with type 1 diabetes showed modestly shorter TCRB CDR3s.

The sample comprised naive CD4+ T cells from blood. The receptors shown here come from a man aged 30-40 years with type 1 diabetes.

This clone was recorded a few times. As DNA, the CDR3 is TGTGCCAGCAGCCCCCGGGACAGGGCGGATGAGCAGTTCTTC. Residues: CASSPRDRADEQFF. The chain recombines TRBV11-3 with TRBJ2-1; the match to TRBD1 covers 9 bases. Per germline, CDR1 SGHNT and CDR2 YENEEA. Trimming cost V 5 bases and J 8 bases; bases outside gene matches: 7. The CDR3 loop spans 14 amino acids.

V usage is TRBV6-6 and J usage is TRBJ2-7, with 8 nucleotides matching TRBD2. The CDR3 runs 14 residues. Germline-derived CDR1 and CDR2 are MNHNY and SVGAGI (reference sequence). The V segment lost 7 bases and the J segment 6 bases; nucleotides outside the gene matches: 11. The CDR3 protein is CASTPGGPLTEQYF. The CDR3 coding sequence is TGTGCCAGCACCCCGGGGGGGCCCCTCACCGAGCAGTACTTC.

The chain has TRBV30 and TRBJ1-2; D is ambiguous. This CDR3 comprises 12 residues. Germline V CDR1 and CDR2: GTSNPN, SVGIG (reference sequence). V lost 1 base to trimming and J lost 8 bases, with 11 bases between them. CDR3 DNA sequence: TGTGCCTGGAGTGCCAACGTGGAGGGCTACACCTTC. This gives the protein CAWSANVEGYTF.

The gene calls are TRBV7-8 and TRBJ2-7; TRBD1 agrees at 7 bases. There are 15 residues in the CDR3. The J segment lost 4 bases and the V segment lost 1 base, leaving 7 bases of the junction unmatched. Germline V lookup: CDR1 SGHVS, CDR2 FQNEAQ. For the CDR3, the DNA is TGTGCCAGCAGCTTAGTGGCAGGGGGTCCGTACGAGCAGTACTTC. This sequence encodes CASSLVAGGPYEQYF.

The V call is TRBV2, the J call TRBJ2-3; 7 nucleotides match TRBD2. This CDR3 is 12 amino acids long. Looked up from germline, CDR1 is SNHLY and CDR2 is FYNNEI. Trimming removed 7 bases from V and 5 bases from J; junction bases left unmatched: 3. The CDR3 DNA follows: TGTGCCAGCACGCGGGAGCGAGATACGCAGTATTTT. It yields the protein CASTRERDTQYF. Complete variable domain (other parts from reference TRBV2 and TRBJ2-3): EPEVTQTPSHQVTQMGQEVILRCVPISNHLYFYWYRQILGQKVEFLVSFYNNEISEKSEIFDDQFSVERPDGSNFTLKIRSTKLEDSAMYFCASTRERDTQYFGPGTRLTVL.

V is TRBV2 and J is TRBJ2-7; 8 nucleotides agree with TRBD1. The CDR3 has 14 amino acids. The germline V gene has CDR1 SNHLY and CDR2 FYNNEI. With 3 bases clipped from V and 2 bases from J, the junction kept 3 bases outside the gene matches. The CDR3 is CASSEQGATYEQYF. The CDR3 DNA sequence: TGTGCCAGCAGTGAGCAGGGGGCAACCTACGAGCAGTACTTC. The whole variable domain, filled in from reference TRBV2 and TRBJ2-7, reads EPEVTQTPSHQVTQMGQEVILRCVPISNHLYFYWYRQILGQKVEFLVSFYNNEISEKSEIFDDQFSVERPDGSNFTLKIRSTKLEDSAMYFCASSEQGATYEQYFGPGTRLTVT.